This TCR beta chain was captured by sequencing in a study of early T cells in non-severe SARS-CoV-2 infection. Study overall: Unpaired chains resulted from sequencing bulk RNA of unsorted whole blood. General observations from the study: Clonotype matching in VDJdb favored anti-spike CD8 responses and did not capture private and CD4 specificities.

Tagging with unique molecular identifiers was applied to individual cDNA molecules. TCRdb used MiXCR to reprocess the 5' RACE reads, holding one entry per CDR3 protein. Of about 46,000 distinct CDR3 sequences in the sample, 7.5% to 10% were seen once. The V and J ends lost 6 bases and 7 bases, in that order; junction bases with no gene match: 13. There are 15 residues in the CDR3. Germline CDR1 is DFQATT and CDR2 is SNEGSKA (reference sequence). Concerning this clonotype itself: Its cognate antigen is unknown.

The source material was whole blood. This chain joins TRBV20-1 and TRBJ2-1, with 9 bases fitting TRBD2. This sequence was found in an adult who was a healthcare worker with PCR-confirmed SARS-CoV-2 infection or an uninfected control (not recorded which). DNA of the CDR3: TGCAGTGCCGGCGGGAGGGCCTCCAATACTAATGAGCAGTTCTTC. Translated: CSAGGRASNTNEQFF.